This T cell receptor (beta chain) was captured by sequencing in a study of blood T cells in healthy people across ages. Study results and limitations: PBMCs were not sorted, which prevented a conclusive comparison of naive versus antigen-experienced cells. More naive CD4+ cells and higher diversity were found in long-lived than in aged donors.

As to this clonotype: Antigen unknown.

Together with a sample-barcoded 5' primer, a J-beta primer mix was included in a second PCR lasting 7 to 11 cycles. TCRdb redid the calling of the 5' RACE reads with MiXCR, one entry per CDR3 protein. The sample records around 1.5 million distinct CDR3 sequences, approximately 59% being singletons. The sample comprised blood. This TCR came from a man aged 18-30 years in good health.

CDR3 loop: CASTQLDEVYGYTF. CDR3 DNA: TGTGCCAGCACCCAACTGGATGAGGTTTATGGCTACACCTTC. The V call is TRBV7-2, the J call TRBJ1-2; D unresolved. CDR1 and CDR2 (germline): SGHTA, FQGNSA. This CDR3 has 14 amino acids. Trimming left V 7 bases short and J 5 bases short, with 17 bases between.